What follows are 17 T cell receptor beta chains derived from one specimen sequenced in a study of cytomegalovirus exposure and HLA in healthy donors. The study ran its PCR with 60 Vbeta and 13 Jbeta primers. The protocol was immunoSEQ multiplex PCR, while the TCRdb copy is restricted to in-frame clones and leaves out a portion. The data hold 180,000 or so clones, with around 78% observed a single time. Sequencing used PBMCs. The receptors stem from a young woman in good health and CMV-seropositive.

The V call is TRBV19, the J call TRBJ1-4; no firm D call. V dropped 7 bases and J dropped 7 bases, with 19 bases sitting between them. CDR3 length: 15 residues. Germline CDR1 is LNHDA and CDR2 is SQIVND (reference sequence). The chain's CDR3 is CASIPRIGVGEKLFF. CDR3 coding DNA: TGTGCCAGTATCCCGAGGATCGGGGTCGGTGAAAAACTGTTTTTT.

This rearrangement joins TRBV27 to TRBJ1-5; D might be TRBD1 (5 bases). CDR1 and CDR2 (germline): MNHEY, SMNVEV (reference sequence). V was pared by 0 bases and J by 1 base, with 13 bases between. This CDR3 spans 17 amino acids. The CDR3 loop reads CASSLSRVRGSNQPQHF. CDR3 bases: TGTGCCAGCAGTTTATCGAGGGTCCGGGGGAGCAATCAGCCCCAGCATTTT.

This clone was picked up a small number of times. The chain uses TRBV4-2 and TRBJ2-7; D is perhaps TRBD1 (5 bases). This CDR3 contains 14 residues. The V end lost 4 bases, the J end lost 3 bases, and 13 bases lay between the germline ends. CDR1 and CDR2 from the germline V gene are LGHNA and YNFKEQ. The chain's CDR3 is CASSPSNRIYEQYF. In nucleotides, the CDR3 is TGTGCCAGCAGCCCTTCAAACAGGATCTACGAGCAGTACTTC.

This clone was observed a handful of times. Other DNA sequences of this sample code for an identical CDR3. CDR3: CASSSAGGYGYTF. In DNA, the CDR3 is TGTGCCAGCAGCTCAGCAGGGGGCTATGGCTACACCTTC. The genes are TRBV5-6 and TRBJ1-2; the match to TRBD1 covers 7 bases. The CDR3 runs to 13 residues. V dropped 3 bases and J dropped 4; count of bases not matched to a gene: 3. Germline CDR1 SGHDT, CDR2 YYEEEE.

V and J are TRBV29-1 and TRBJ2-1; TRBD1 matches at 9 bases. The germline gives CDR1 SQVTM, CDR2 ANQGSEA. This CDR3 is built from 15 residues. With V trimmed by 1 base and J by 3 bases, 4 bases remained unmatched. CDR3 residues: CSVEVGQGGYNEQFF. For the CDR3, the DNA is TGCAGCGTTGAAGTGGGACAGGGAGGCTACAATGAGCAGTTCTTC.

The V call is TRBV5-1, the J call TRBJ2-3, with TRBD1 matching over 7 bases. V was clipped by 1 base and J by 5 bases; unmatched bases: 4. Per germline, CDR1 SGHRS and CDR2 YFSETQ. This CDR3 spans 14 amino acids. The CDR3 DNA is TGCGCCAGCAGCTTGAAGGGGGCTGTAGATACGCAGTATTTT. Its protein product is CASSLKGAVDTQYF. Drawing the rest from reference TRBV5-1 and TRBJ2-3, the complete variable domain is KAGVTQTPRYLIKTRGQQVTLSCSPISGHRSVSWYQQTPGQGLQFLFEYFSETQRNKGNFPGRFSGRQFSNSRSEMNVSTLELGDSALYLCASSLKGAVDTQYFGPGTRLTVL.

This clone was detected once. V usage is TRBV7-8 and J usage is TRBJ2-7; D is possibly TRBD2 (6 bases). Germline values: CDR1 SGHVS, CDR2 FQNEAQ. Trimming pared 3 bases from V and 3 bases from J, leaving 9 bases between. The CDR3 runs 13 residues. The CDR3 reads CASSLGLLYEQYF. The CDR3 DNA reads TGTGCCAGCAGCTTGGGACTGCTCTACGAGCAGTACTTC.

Only one count was recorded for this clone. V and J are TRBV5-1 and TRBJ1-1, with unresolved D. The CDR3 has 19 amino acids. The V end was cut by 0 bases, the J end by 3 bases, with 24 bases between. Looked up from germline, CDR1 is SGHRS and CDR2 is YFSETQ. CDR3 region: CASSLGAGLTGSGDTEAFF. The DNA for the CDR3 is TGCGCCAGCAGCTTGGGGGCAGGCCTGACGGGGTCCGGGGACACTGAAGCTTTCTTT.

This chain uses TRBV6-5 with TRBJ1-3; TRBD1 might be the D (6 bases). Per the germline V gene, CDR1 is MNHEY and CDR2 is SVGAGI. The CDR3 spans 15 residues. V was pared by 2 bases and J by 2 bases, with 10 bases between. The CDR3: CASSYTSGAGNTIYF. DNA of the CDR3: TGTGCCAGCAGTTACACTTCAGGGGCTGGAAACACCATATATTTT.

The V gene is TRBV10-3, the J gene TRBJ2-7; D is unresolved. The CDR3 spans 12 residues. Germline CDR1 ENHRY, CDR2 SYGVKD. Trimming pared 11 bases from V and 3 bases from J, leaving 14 bases between. This CDR3 is CALHLRLYEQYF. CDR3 nucleotides: TGTGCCCTCCACCTGCGCCTCTACGAGCAGTACTTC.

This chain uses TRBV30 with TRBJ1-3, with D possibly TRBD1 on 5 matching bases. The germline V gene encodes CDR1 GTSNPN and CDR2 SVGIG (reference sequence). The CDR3 spans 13 residues. V dropped 3 bases and J dropped 3 bases, with 9 bases sitting between them. The CDR3, as DNA: TGTGCCTGGAGCAGGGTACTTGGAAACACCATATATTTT. Protein sequence: CAWSRVLGNTIYF.

V gene TRBV19 combines with J gene TRBJ2-5; no firm D call. The germline CDR1 and CDR2 sequences are LNHDA and SQIVND (reference sequence). CDR3 size: 13 residues. V lost 6 bases and J lost 0, with 8 bases in between. CDR3 region: CASRSEYQETQYF. In DNA, the CDR3 is TGTGCCAGTAGATCCGAGTACCAAGAGACCCAGTACTTC.

This chain joins TRBV15 and TRBJ2-7, with a possible D match to TRBD1 (6 bases). This CDR3 is built from 13 residues. V lost 6 bases and J lost 4, with 13 bases in between. Germline lookup yields CDR1 LNHNV and CDR2 YYDKDF (reference sequence). Written as DNA, the CDR3 is TGTGCCACCAGTACCCGAGGGGGTTACGAGCAGTACTTC. Its protein is CATSTRGGYEQYF.

This clone was observed once. V usage is TRBV10-1 and J usage is TRBJ2-7, with 7 positions matching TRBD1. The CDR3 is 15 residues long. In germline, CDR1 is WNHNN, CDR2 SYGVQD (reference sequence). V lost 5 bases and J lost 2; bases outside the gene matches: 9. Here the CDR3 reads CASSPDRELTYEQYF. The CDR3 DNA reads as TGCGCCAGCAGTCCCGACAGGGAACTGACCTACGAGCAGTACTTC.

The rearrangement links TRBV4-3 to TRBJ1-2; no reliable D call. V lost 1 base, J lost 4 bases, and 10 bases lay in between. Germline CDR1 and CDR2: LGHNA and YSLEER. The CDR3 is made up of 14 amino acids. The CDR3 loop is CASSQAPGTYGYTF. The CDR3 DNA reads TGCGCCAGCAGCCAAGCCCCAGGAACCTATGGCTACACCTTC.

V usage is TRBV5-4 and J usage is TRBJ1-2; D is undetermined. V dropped 0 bases and J dropped 0 bases, with 9 bases sitting between them. There are 15 residues in the CDR3. Germline CDR1 reads SGHNT; CDR2 reads YYREEE (reference sequence). CDR3 DNA sequence: TGTGCCAGCAGCTTGGTCGGCGGTTCTAACTATGGCTACACCTTC. Residues: CASSLVGGSNYGYTF.

The chain couples TRBV6-5 to TRBJ1-2; 7 nucleotides line up with TRBD1. CDR3 length: 15 residues. With V trimmed by 5 bases and J by 5 bases, 11 bases remained unmatched. Looked up from germline, CDR1 is MNHEY and CDR2 is SVGAGI. DNA of the CDR3: TGTGCCAGCAGTCAAGAAAGGGACAGCCCTTATGGCTACACCTTC. It encodes CASSQERDSPYGYTF.